The count of the clone carrying this T cell receptor (beta chain) is one. This entry comes from a study of T cell changes during pregnancy in multiple sclerosis. Some clones are missing from TCRdb's copy, which holds only in-frame ones; the method was immunoSEQ multiplex PCR. Here the sample spans about 110,000 clones, about 89% being singletons. V shed 5 bases, J shed 4 bases, and the junction held 4 bases outside the gene matches. The germline CDR1 and CDR2 sequences are SGHTA and FQGNSA. CDR3 length equals 14 residues. This clonotype was obtained from a female donor with multiple sclerosis, enrolled in a pregnancy study. This chain joins TRBV7-2 and TRBJ2-1; 8 nucleotides agree with TRBD1. Here the sequenced sample was peripheral blood, taken before pregnancy. The CDR3 coding sequence is TGTGCCAGCAGCCGGGACAGGCTTTACAATGAGCAGTTCTTC. Residues: CASSRDRLYNEQFF.